This T cell receptor beta chain came from a study of blood T cell repertoires in COVID-19. V gave up 5 bases and J gave up 14 bases; unmatched junction bases: 9. Germline-derived CDR1 and CDR2 are DFQATT and SNEGSKA (reference sequence). CDR3 length equals 11 residues. Assignments of participants to cohorts depended upon their own reported clinical history. Repertoires were generated with immunoSEQ multiplex PCR, while TCRdb's copy carries only in-frame clones and drops some. There are about 430,000 clones in the sample; 88% occur only once, and 1.4% to 1.5% lies in the top ten. This TCR was sampled from a woman aged 18-35 years who had been exposed to COVID-19. Material for sequencing was PBMCs or T cells enriched from blood (not recorded which). The rearrangement uses TRBV20-1 and TRBJ2-1, with 7 positions matching TRBD1. The CDR3 DNA reads as TGCAGTGCTCCCCTACAGGGGTTTAAGTTCTTC. Translation: CSAPLQGFKFF.